These T cell receptor beta chains were read from a single sample in a study of T-cell memory formation after mild COVID-19. In TCRdb, the 5' RACE reads were re-called with MiXCR into one record per CDR3 protein. The top ten hold more than 9% of the sample, which has roughly 450,000 distinct CDR3 sequences, roughly 18% seen once. Sequencing was performed on PBMCs or a T cell subset sorted from them (not recorded which). The receptors were sampled from an adult woman who had mild COVID-19 (a few samples of this study predate the infection). Cell type and time point are not known. CDR3s include the opening cysteine and the closing phenylalanine or tryptophan. The D gene is left open where the match is weak. Some rows mark clone size as missing; the rest say once, few, many or name a class of expanded clone.

j_call | d_call | clone_size | v_call | cdr3_nt | cdr3_aa
TRBJ2-5 | - | - | TRBV6-5 | TGTGCCAGCAGTTACTCGGGACACCAAGAGACCCAGTACTTC | CASSYSGHQETQYF
TRBJ1-1 | TRBD1 | - | TRBV6-1 | TGTGCCAGCAGTGCCCACTATGACAGGGCTGCTGAAGCTTTCTTT | CASSAHYDRAAEAFF
TRBJ2-5 | TRBD2 | - | TRBV4-3 | TGCGCCAGCAGCCAAGAAGCTAGCGGGATCCAAGAGACCCAGTACTTC | CASSQEASGIQETQYF
TRBJ2-7 | - | few | TRBV18 | TGTGCCAGCTCCCCCGGGCCAGGCGGCCACGAGCAGTACTTC | CASSPGPGGHEQYF
TRBJ2-2 | - | few | TRBV5-1 | TGCGCCAGCAGCCAGAGCGGCCAGGCTGCGAACGCCGGGGAGCTGTTTTTT | CASSQSGQAANAGELFF
TRBJ1-6 | - | few | TRBV4-1 | TGCGCCAGCAGCCCCACCCCCGGGGGGGAATCACCCCTCCACTTT | CASSPTPGGESPLHF
TRBJ2-7 | - | - | TRBV12-3/TRBV12-4 | TGTGCCAGCAGTTTACCCCGGCGGAGTACCTACGAGCAGTACTTC | CASSLPRRSTYEQYF
TRBJ2-7 | - | - | TRBV2 | TGTGCCAGTTCTATCGTGGCCGGCTCCTACGAGCAGTACTTC | CASSIVAGSYEQYF
TRBJ2-7 | TRBD1 | - | TRBV2 | TGTGCCAGCAGTGAAGCGACCGGGACAGGCTTCGAGCAGTACTTC | CASSEATGTGFEQYF
TRBJ2-1 | - | few | TRBV25-1 | TGTGCCAGCAGTGTTACCAATGAGCAGTTCTTC | CASSVTNEQFF
TRBJ2-5 | - | few | TRBV15 | TGTGCCACCAGCAGAGGGTTAGGAAGTACAGAGACCCAGTACTTC | CATSRGLGSTETQYF
TRBJ2-7 | TRBD1 | few | TRBV7-8 | TGTGCCAGCAGCTCCGGGACAGGGGGTCTCGAGCAGTACTTC | CASSSGTGGLEQYF
TRBJ2-3 | TRBD1 | - | TRBV28 | TGTGCCAGCAGTTTACCCGGACAGGGGTTGCCAGATACGCAGTATTTT | CASSLPGQGLPDTQYF
TRBJ2-7 | TRBD2 | once | TRBV9 | TGTGCCAGCAGCGTAGGGGCGGGAGGGGCCTACGAGCAGTACTTC | CASSVGAGGAYEQYF
TRBJ2-1 | - | - | TRBV5-4 | TGTGCCAGCAGCCGGGGAGCGGGCAGCTCCTACAATGAGCAGTTCTTC | CASSRGAGSSYNEQFF
TRBJ1-1 | TRBD1 | - | TRBV5-1 | TGCGCCAGCAGCCAGGGACAGGCCTCTGAAGCTTTCTTT | CASSQGQASEAFF
TRBJ2-5 | - | - | TRBV7-3 | TGTGCCAGCAGCTTTTCCGGGTCTCCTCGCGAGACCCAGTACTTC | CASSFSGSPRETQYF
TRBJ2-3 | TRBD2 | many | TRBV4-2 | TGTGCCAGCAGCCAATGGACTAGCGGGGGGGCAGATACGCAGTATTTT | CASSQWTSGGADTQYF